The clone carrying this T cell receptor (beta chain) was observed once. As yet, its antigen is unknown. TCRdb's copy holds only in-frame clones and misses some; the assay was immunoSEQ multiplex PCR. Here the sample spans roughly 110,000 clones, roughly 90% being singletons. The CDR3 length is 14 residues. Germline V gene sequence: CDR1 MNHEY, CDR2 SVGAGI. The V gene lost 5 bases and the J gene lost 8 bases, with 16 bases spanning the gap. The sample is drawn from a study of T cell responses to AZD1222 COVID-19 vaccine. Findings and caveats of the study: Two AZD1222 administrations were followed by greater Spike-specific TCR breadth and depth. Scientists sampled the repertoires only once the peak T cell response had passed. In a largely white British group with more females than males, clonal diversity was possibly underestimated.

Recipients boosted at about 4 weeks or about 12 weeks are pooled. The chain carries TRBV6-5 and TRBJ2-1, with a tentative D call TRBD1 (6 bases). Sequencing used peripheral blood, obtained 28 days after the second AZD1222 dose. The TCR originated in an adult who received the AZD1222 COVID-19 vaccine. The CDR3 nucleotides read TGTGCCAGCAGTCCCCGGACAGCTAGGGATGAGCAGTTCTTC. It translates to CASSPRTARDEQFF.